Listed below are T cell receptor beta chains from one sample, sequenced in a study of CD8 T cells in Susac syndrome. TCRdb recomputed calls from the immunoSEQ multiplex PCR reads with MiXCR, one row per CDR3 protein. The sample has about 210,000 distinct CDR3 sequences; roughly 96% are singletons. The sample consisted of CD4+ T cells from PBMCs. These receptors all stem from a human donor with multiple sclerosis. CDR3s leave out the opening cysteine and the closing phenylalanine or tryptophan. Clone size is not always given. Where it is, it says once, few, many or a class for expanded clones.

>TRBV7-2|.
ASSLGVLANTEAF
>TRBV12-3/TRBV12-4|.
ASSSSPLDPY
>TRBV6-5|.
ASSRSLGANYGYT
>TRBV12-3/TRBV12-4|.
ASRTTDGNTIY
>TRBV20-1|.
SASVVVNEQF
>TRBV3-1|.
ASSQGGGGRGYT
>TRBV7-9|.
ASSLALNIQY
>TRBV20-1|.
SASRLAGPLGGEQF
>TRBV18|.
ASSRRATLETQY
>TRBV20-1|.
SARAYPGGEQY
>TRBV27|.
ASSHQPGSGGLLAKNIQY
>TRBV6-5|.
ASSAIPTDTQY
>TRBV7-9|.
ASSLGLGAPQPQH
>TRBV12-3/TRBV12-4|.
ASRNGTSRTGELF
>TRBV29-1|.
SVDSGSNTEAF
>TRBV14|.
ASSRLQTGGYT
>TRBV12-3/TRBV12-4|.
ASRLWISYNSPLH
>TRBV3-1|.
ASSLRGAIGYGYT
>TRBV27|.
ASSRLGGRFSGELF
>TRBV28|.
ASSYTSNQPQH
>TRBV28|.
ASSQPGRVNEKLF
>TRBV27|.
ASSSPGSVGPDTQY
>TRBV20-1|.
SARDGGSYEQY
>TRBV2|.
ASSEVRSSYEQY
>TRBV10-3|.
AISGSGGVTDTQY
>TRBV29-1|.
SVEVGGNTEAF
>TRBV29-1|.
SVYPTGKQETQY
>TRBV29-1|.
SFSWNSGHLQETQY
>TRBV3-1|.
ASSLLTGTAGELF
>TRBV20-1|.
SAPTSGSSPDTQY
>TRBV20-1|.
SAVSAWDSNQPQH
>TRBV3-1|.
ASSQGARAYNEQF
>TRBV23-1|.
ASSQETRTFSYNEQF
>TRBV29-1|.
SVTNLAGATGELF
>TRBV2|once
ASSEELAGGNNEQF
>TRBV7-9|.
ASSEDRGYT
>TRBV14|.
ASTRNLGGGVNTEAF
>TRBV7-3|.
ASSFANTGELF
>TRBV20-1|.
SASRTSGGLHDTQY
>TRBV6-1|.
ASSVTGGPLEQY
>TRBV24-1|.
ATSDRADTQY
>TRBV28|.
ASSPYRGRTYGYT
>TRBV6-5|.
ASSPLGGTQY
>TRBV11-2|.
ASSPAGTGGYEQY
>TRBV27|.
ASSLRASYSNQPQH